This TCR beta chain was sequenced for a study of identical twins. Findings of the study overall: Monozygotic twins shared more out-of-frame TCR alpha than recombination models predicted.

The CDR3 is 13 residues long. V was trimmed by 8 bases and J by 0 bases, leaving 11 bases between them. Germline V gene sequence: CDR1 SEHNR, CDR2 FQNEAQ (reference sequence). TCRdb re-derived calls from the 5' RACE reads in MiXCR, one entry per CDR3 protein. The profile covers about 890,000 distinct CDR3 sequences, with over 9% appearing a single time and around 1.5% taken by the ten largest. Note on this clonotype: Its antigen is as yet unknown.

These data also formed part of another study, on yellow fever vaccine responses in identical twins.

The receptor was derived from a woman aged 18-29 years in good health. The specimen sequenced was PBMCs. The J gene is TRBJ2-7, the V gene TRBV7-9, with a tentative D call TRBD1 (6 bases). CDR3 DNA: TGTGCCAGCGGAAAACAGGGCTCCTACGAGCAGTACGTC. Residues: CASGKQGSYEQYV.